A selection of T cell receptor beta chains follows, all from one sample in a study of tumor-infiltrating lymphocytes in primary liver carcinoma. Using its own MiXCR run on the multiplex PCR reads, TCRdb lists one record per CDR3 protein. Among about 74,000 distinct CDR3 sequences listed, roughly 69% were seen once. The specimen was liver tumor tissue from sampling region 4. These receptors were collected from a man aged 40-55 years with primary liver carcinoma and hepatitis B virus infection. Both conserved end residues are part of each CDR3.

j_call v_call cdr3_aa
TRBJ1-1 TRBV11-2 CACSIGGTGSAFF
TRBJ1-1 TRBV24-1 CATSDSYPPGAEAFF
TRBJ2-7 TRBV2 CASSAGGSGYEQYF
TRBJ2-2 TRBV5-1 CASAAANQGAGELFF
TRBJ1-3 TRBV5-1 CASRSGNTIYF
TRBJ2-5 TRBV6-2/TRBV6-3 CARRPGLAGEETQYF
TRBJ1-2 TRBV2 CASRAGRSYGYTF
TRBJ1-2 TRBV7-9 CASSLSEVDGYTF
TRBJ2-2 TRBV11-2 CASRSRMSRGGELFF
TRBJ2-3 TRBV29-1 CSVRLGRSTDTRYF
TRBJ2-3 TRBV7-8 CASSLAQAGGTHYTQYF
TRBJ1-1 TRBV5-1 CTSSLAGVGTEAFF
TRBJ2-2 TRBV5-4 CASSPFSRGTGELFF
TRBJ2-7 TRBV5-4 CASSSSPDKFGEQYF
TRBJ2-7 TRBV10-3 CAISESRGGSTEQYF
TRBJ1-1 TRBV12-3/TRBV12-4 CVSSSAWGTSMNIEAFF
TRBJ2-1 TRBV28 CASKVAGDNEQFF
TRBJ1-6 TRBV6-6 CASSYLGGSNSPLHF
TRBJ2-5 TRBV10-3 CIISPGDGQETQYF
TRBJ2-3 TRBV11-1 CASSKGLAVGTDTQYF
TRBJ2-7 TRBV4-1 CASSPSGGLAGVGLDKQYF
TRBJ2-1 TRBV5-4 CANSFDGSGSYNEQFF